The 6 T cell receptor beta chains below were found in one sample sequenced in a study of CD8 T cells in ankylosing spondylitis. Study-wide findings and caveats: In ankylosing spondylitis blood, a motif of seven to nine highly homologous TCR beta variants appeared characteristic.

What these receptors recognize is not known. TCRdb used MiXCR to reprocess the 5' RACE reads, holding one entry per CDR3 protein. Among about 800,000 distinct CDR3 sequences listed, roughly 10% were seen once. Sample: blood, either unsorted or a sorted T cell fraction (not recorded which). All receptors come from a male donor with ankylosing spondylitis.

This clonotype was detected only a few times. The gene calls are TRBV20-1 and TRBJ2-7; 12 nucleotides align to TRBD1. Germline V gene lookup returns CDR1 DFQATT and CDR2 SNEGSKA (reference sequence). Trimming at V came to 5 bases and at J to 6 bases, leaving 5 bases not matched to a gene. The CDR3 is 13 amino acids. The CDR3 region has the DNA TGCAGTGCTGCGGGACAGGGGGCTGCCGAGCAGTACTTC. Translated, it gives CSAAGQGAAEQYF.

This clonotype has more than one count but fewer than ten. The V and J genes are TRBV5-1 and TRBJ2-7; the match to TRBD1 covers 9 bases. Germline V gene lookup returns CDR1 SGHRS and CDR2 YFSETQ. V lost 3 bases to trimming and J lost 6 bases; unmatched junction nucleotides: 10. CDR3 length equals 15 residues. CDR3 in amino acids: CASSYQTGGHGEQYF. The CDR3 nucleotides read TGCGCCAGCAGCTACCAGACAGGGGGGCATGGCGAGCAGTACTTC.

The rearrangement uses TRBV10-3 and TRBJ2-3, with 7 nucleotides matching TRBD1. The CDR3 has 16 residues. The V gene end was trimmed by 4 bases and the J gene end by 0 bases; junction bases not matched to a gene: 7. Germline assignment: CDR1 ENHRY and CDR2 SYGVKD. The CDR3 bases are TGTGCCATCAGTGCCTCCCGGGACAGAAGCACAGATACGCAGTATTTT. Translating it yields CAISASRDRSTDTQYF.

The sample holds a few counts of this clonotype. The rearrangement joins TRBV9 to TRBJ2-1; 9 bases match TRBD2. The V gene's germline CDR1 is SGDLS and CDR2 YYNGEE. CDR3 length: 15 amino acids. The V segment lost 0 bases and the J segment 2 bases; nucleotides outside the gene matches: 0. The CDR3 nucleotides read TGTGCCAGCAGCGTAGCTAGCGGGACCTACAATGAGCAGTTCTTC. It encodes CASSVASGTYNEQFF. Together with reference TRBV9 and TRBJ2-1, the CDR3 gives the full variable domain: DSGVTQTPKHLITATGQRVTLRCSPRSGDLSVYWYQQSLDQGLQFLIQYYNGEERAKGNILERFSAQQFPDLHSELNLSSLELGDSALYFCASSVASGTYNEQFFGPGTRLTVL.

This clonotype has a handful of counts. This chain's CDR3 is CSVTAITDTQYF. The CDR3 DNA is TGCAGCGTGACAGCCATCACAGATACGCAGTATTTT. The genes are TRBV29-1 and TRBJ2-3; D possibly corresponds to TRBD1 (5 bases). The germline V gene encodes CDR1 SQVTM and CDR2 ANQGSEA. The V and J ends lost 6 bases and 2 bases respectively, with 9 bases between them. The CDR3 loop spans 12 amino acids.

This clonotype was picked up many times. Here the CDR3 reads CSARDLRGGTDTQYF. The DNA for the CDR3 is TGCAGTGCTAGAGATCTGAGGGGGGGCACAGATACGCAGTATTTT. The chain carries TRBV20-1 and TRBJ2-3; TRBD1 or TRBD2 may be the D gene (6 bases each). Germline V gene lookup returns CDR1 DFQATT and CDR2 SNEGSKA (reference sequence). The CDR3 consists of 15 residues. Trimming took off 0 bases at V and 1 base at J, with 11 bases between the two ends.